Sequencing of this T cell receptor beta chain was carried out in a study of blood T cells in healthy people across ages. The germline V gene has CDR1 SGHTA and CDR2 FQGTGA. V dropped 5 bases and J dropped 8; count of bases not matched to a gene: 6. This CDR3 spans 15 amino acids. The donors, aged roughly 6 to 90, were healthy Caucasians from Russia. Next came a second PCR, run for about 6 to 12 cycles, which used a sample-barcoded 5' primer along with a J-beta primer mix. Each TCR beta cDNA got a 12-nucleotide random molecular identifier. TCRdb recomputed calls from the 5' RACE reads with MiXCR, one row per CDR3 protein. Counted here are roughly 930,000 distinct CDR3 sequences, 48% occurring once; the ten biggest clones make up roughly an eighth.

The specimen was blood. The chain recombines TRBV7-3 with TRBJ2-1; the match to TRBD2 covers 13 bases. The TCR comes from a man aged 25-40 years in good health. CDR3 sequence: CASSQTSGGPDEQFF. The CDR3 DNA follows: TGTGCCAGCAGCCAGACTAGCGGGGGGCCCGATGAGCAGTTCTTC.